This TCR beta chain comes out of a study of cytomegalovirus exposure and HLA in healthy donors. Study conclusions and caveats: After further analysis at a later stage, around 17,000 TCR beta sequences were associated with HLA alleles at 0.05 false discovery rate. Specificity of three CMV-associated chains for CMV antigens was verified in vitro. For presence/absence analyses, sequencing depth was assumed to be roughly uniform across donors. Among donors in an Asian-associated ancestry cluster, a later analysis reportedly found fewer N-insertions than the roughly 700-donor mean.

With respect to this clone: Its antigen is currently unknown.

The V end was cut by 3 bases, the J end by 7 bases, with 10 bases between. Germline CDR1 and CDR2: SQVTM and ANQGSEA. This CDR3 is 12 amino acids long. The study ran its PCR with 60 Vbeta and 13 Jbeta primers. Libraries were prepared by immunoSEQ multiplex PCR; TCRdb keeps only in-frame clonotypes and omits some of them. Of 150,000 to 200,000 clones in the sample, around three quarters were seen once. The specimen sequenced was PBMCs. The rearrangement uses TRBV29-1 and TRBJ2-1; no clear D. The clonotype was recovered from a young woman in good health and CMV-seropositive. CDR3 coding DNA: TGCAGCGTTGAGCTATTGCGAAATGAGCAGTTCTTC. Encoded protein: CSVELLRNEQFF.